A single sample is the source of the 24 T cell receptor beta chains below, sequenced in a study of T cells in Graves' hyperthyroidism and ophthalmopathy. Amplification of TCR beta CDR3 regions used RNA as the template. The HTBI primer set drove a first-round RT-PCR of the TCR CDR3. TCRdb re-analysed the multiplex PCR reads in MiXCR, keeping a single row per CDR3 protein. The sample yields around 300,000 distinct CDR3 sequences, approximately 12% seen once. Sequenced sample: blood. The source is a woman aged 25 to 39 with Graves' hyperthyroidism that later progressed to Graves' ophthalmopathy.

This clonotype was found a few times. V is TRBV20-1 and J is TRBJ2-2; 7 positions match TRBD2. V shed 0 bases, J shed 6 bases, and the junction held 7 bases outside the gene matches. The CDR3 runs to 15 residues. Germline V gene sequence: CDR1 DFQATT, CDR2 SNEGSKA (reference sequence). CDR3 bases: TGCAGTGCTAGAGATTGGCGGGAGAAGGCCGGGGAGCTGTTTTTT. This encodes CSARDWREKAGELFF.

This clonotype was counted at least ten times. The chain joins TRBV20-1 to TRBJ2-1; TRBD2 aligns across 10 bases. This CDR3 region has 15 residues. Unmatched junction bases numbered 8, after V lost 4 bases and J lost 5 bases. From germline, CDR1 is DFQATT and CDR2 SNEGSKA (reference sequence). The CDR3 DNA reads TGCAGTGCTACCCTAGCGGGAGCATTGGACAATGAGCAGTTCTTC. This sequence encodes CSATLAGALDNEQFF.

This clonotype came up a few times. The chain joins TRBV25-1 to TRBJ1-4; a weak D match, TRBD1 (5 bases). The CDR3 covers 15 residues. The V and J ends lost 2 bases and 4 bases respectively, with 11 bases between them. The germline V gene encodes CDR1 MGHDK and CDR2 SYGVNS. The CDR3 nucleotides are TGTGCCAGCAGTGAAAGGGACCGTCTTAATGAAAAACTGTTTTTT. Its protein is CASSERDRLNEKLFF.

In this sample, this clonotype turned up many times. The V gene is TRBV4-3, the J gene TRBJ2-5; TRBD2 matches 8 bases. CDR1 is LGHNA, CDR2 YSLEER, per germline. Unmatched junction bases numbered 10, after V lost 0 bases and J lost 4 bases. The CDR3 is 17 amino acids. In DNA form, the CDR3 reads TGCGCCAGCAGCCAAGAAAGCGTCGCGGGAGGTGGAGAGACCCAGTACTTC. This sequence encodes CASSQESVAGGGETQYF.

At least ten counts were recorded for this clonotype. This chain joins TRBV27 and TRBJ1-4; D unclear. CDR3 size: 16 residues. CDR1 is MNHEY and CDR2 is SMNVEV in the germline V gene (reference sequence). Trimming stripped 8 bases from V and 6 bases from J, with 22 bases between. The CDR3 bases are TGTGCCAGCTCAGTCACCAGGCCGATAACCCATGAAAAACTGTTTTTT. Translating it yields CASSVTRPITHEKLFF.

This clonotype was seen repeatedly, ten times or more. J is TRBJ2-1 and V is TRBV14; D is uncertain. This CDR3 comprises 14 residues. The germline gives CDR1 SGHDN, CDR2 FVKESK. V was pared by 1 base and J by 2 bases, with 6 bases between. This chain's CDR3 is CASSQGRTYNEQFF. The CDR3 coding sequence is TGTGCCAGCAGCCAAGGACGGACCTACAATGAGCAGTTCTTC.

This clonotype occurred many times. The chain employs TRBV3-1 and TRBJ2-1; 8 bases line up with TRBD2. V lost 3 bases to trimming and J lost 3 bases; unmatched junction nucleotides: 4. From germline, CDR1 is LGHDT and CDR2 YNNKEL (reference sequence). The CDR3 has 15 amino acids. The CDR3 loop is CASSHVAGFYNEQFF. For the CDR3, the DNA is TGTGCCAGCAGCCACGTAGCGGGATTCTACAATGAGCAGTTCTTC.

This clonotype has at least ten counts. The CDR3 nucleotides are TGTGCCAGCTCACCCGGGGTCAACTCTGGAAACACCATATATTTT. This gives the protein CASSPGVNSGNTIYF. The chain recombines TRBV18 with TRBJ1-3; D uncertain. V lost 3 bases, J lost 0 bases, and 9 bases lay in between. Germline V gives CDR1 KGHSH, CDR2 LQKENI. The CDR3 is made up of 15 amino acids.

This clonotype was seen ten or more times. The chain joins TRBV18 to TRBJ1-1, with D hard to call. The V gene's germline CDR1 is KGHSH and CDR2 LQKENI. This CDR3 comprises 11 residues. V lost 6 bases and J lost 8, with 10 bases in between. CDR3: CASSQSDEAFF. CDR3 DNA sequence: TGTGCCAGCTCTCAATCCGACGAAGCTTTCTTT.

This clonotype was counted a few times. The J gene is TRBJ2-2, the V gene TRBV28, with D maybe TRBD1 (6 bases). The germline CDR1 and CDR2 sequences are MDHEN and SYDVKM. The CDR3 is 12 residues long. V was shortened by 5 bases and J by 6 bases, with 7 bases between the two germline ends. In nucleotides, the CDR3 is TGTGCCAGCAGTGGACAGCCCGGGGAGCTGTTTTTT. This gives the protein CASSGQPGELFF.

A few counts support this clonotype. The chain joins TRBV6-6 to TRBJ2-2; a possible D gene is TRBD2 (5 bases). CDR3 length: 14 amino acids. The V end lost 2 bases, the J end lost 4 bases, and 8 bases lay between the germline ends. The germline gives CDR1 MNHNY, CDR2 SVGAGI (reference sequence). The CDR3 sequence is CASSYDAGTGELFF. The CDR3 DNA reads as TGTGCCAGCAGTTACGACGCGGGCACCGGGGAGCTGTTTTTT.

This clonotype was counted at least ten times. This chain connects TRBV7-8 to TRBJ2-1, with 8 bases lining up with TRBD2. The CDR3 is made up of 15 amino acids. Germline trimming cut 3 bases from V and 8 bases from J; bases unmatched to any gene: 9. The germline CDR1 and CDR2 sequences are SGHVS and FQNEAQ. CDR3 nucleotide sequence: TGTGCCAGCAGCTTCCGAGACGGGAGGGCCTATGAGCAGTTCTTC. The encoded protein is CASSFRDGRAYEQFF.

The chain uses TRBV5-8 and TRBJ2-1; D not certain. The germline V and J ends were trimmed by 4 bases and 4 bases, with 18 bases remaining between them. CDR1 is SGHTS, CDR2 YDEGEE, per germline. The length of the CDR3 is 16 residues. CDR3 sequence: CASSKDHNPGYNEQFF. The CDR3 bases are TGTGCCAGCAGCAAGGATCACAATCCCGGGTACAATGAGCAGTTCTTC. Variable domain in full (rest from reference TRBV5-8 and TRBJ2-1): EAGVTQSPTHLIKTRGQQATLRCSPISGHTSVYWYQQALGLGLQFLLWYDEGEERNRGNFPPRFSGRQFPNYSSELNVNALELEDSALYLCASSKDHNPGYNEQFFGPGTRLTVL.

For this clonotype: This is likely a read error, given that the CDR3 carries no conserved phenylalanine or tryptophan at its end. This chain links TRBV30 with TRBJ2-7; perhaps TRBD2 as D (6 bases). Germline V gene lookup returns CDR1 GTSNPN and CDR2 SVGIG (reference sequence). V was shortened by 5 bases and J by 2 bases, with 13 bases between the two germline ends. CDR3 size: 13 residues. This CDR3 is CAWGRSGTYEQYL. Written as DNA, the CDR3 is TGTGCCTGGGGACGTAGCGGAACCTACGAGCAGTACCTC.

V and J are TRBV28 and TRBJ2-7; D remains unclear. Trimming shortened V by 2 bases and J by 6 bases, and 11 bases separated the two germline ends. Germline-derived CDR1 and CDR2 are MDHEN and SYDVKM. This CDR3 is 13 amino acids long. The CDR3 sequence is CASSLSLVGEQYF. CDR3 bases: TGTGCCAGCAGTTTAAGTCTAGTAGGCGAGCAGTACTTC.

This clonotype was found many times. The V gene is TRBV6-1, the J gene TRBJ2-2; TRBD2 matches at 8 bases. The CDR3 extends over 15 amino acids. Germline trimming cut 6 bases from V and 1 base from J; bases unmatched to any gene: 4. Looked up from germline, CDR1 is MNHNS and CDR2 is SASEGT. CDR3 coding DNA: TGTGCCAGCAGAAGAGCGGGAGAGAACACCGGGGAGCTGTTTTTT. Translated: CASRRAGENTGELFF.

This clonotype was recorded many times. This chain joins TRBV10-3 and TRBJ2-7, with 7 bases that match TRBD1. The CDR3 length is 16 residues. V gave up 6 bases and J gave up 5 bases; unmatched junction bases: 16. Germline V gives CDR1 ENHRY, CDR2 SYGVKD. CDR3 coding DNA: TGTGCCATCAGCAGAGACCCGGGACAGAAACCGCACGAGCAGTACTTC. As protein: CAISRDPGQKPHEQYF.

There are many counts of this clonotype. The V call is TRBV3-1, the J call TRBJ2-1, with D hard to call. The CDR3 consists of 14 residues. CDR1 LGHDT and CDR2 YNNKEL come from the germline V gene (reference sequence). Trimming stripped 4 bases from V and 0 bases from J, with 7 bases between. CDR3 sequence (DNA): TGTGCCAGCAGCCCTTTATTCTCCTACAATGAGCAGTTCTTC. This codes for CASSPLFSYNEQFF.

In its sample, this clonotype was seen a few times. The rearrangement uses TRBV24-1 and TRBJ2-5; D remains ambiguous. V was clipped by 5 bases and J by 1 base, with 10 bases between them. CDR1 and CDR2 (germline): KGHDR, SFDVKD. This CDR3 contains 14 residues. CDR3 loop: CATSAVGIQETQYF. The CDR3 nucleotides are TGTGCCACCAGTGCCGTGGGGATCCAAGAGACCCAGTACTTC.

This clonotype showed up many times. CDR3 bases: TGTGCCAGCAGTGATACGGCTCCTGGCTACACCTTC. Translation gives CASSDTAPGYTF. V and J are TRBV2 and TRBJ1-2; no clear D. Germline V gene sequence: CDR1 SNHLY, CDR2 FYNNEI. CDR3 size: 12 residues. V dropped 3 bases and J dropped 7 bases, with 9 bases sitting between them.

This clonotype was seen more than once but under ten times. This chain links TRBV9 with TRBJ2-7; TRBD2 aligns across 7 bases. Germline V gives CDR1 SGDLS, CDR2 YYNGEE. The length of the CDR3 is 15 residues. V trimming: 4 bases; J trimming: 0 bases; junction bases outside the gene matches: 7. CDR3 coding DNA: TGTGCCAGCAGCCCATCGACTAGCAGCTCCTACGAGCAGTACTTC. Protein sequence: CASSPSTSSSYEQYF.

This clonotype was recorded a few times. This may arise from a read error, as a much more abundant clone is one base away. Lacking the conserved final phenylalanine or tryptophan, this CDR3 likely reflects a read error. The J gene is TRBJ2-7, the V gene TRBV11-2, with D perhaps assigned TRBD1 or TRBD2 (6 bases each). The germline CDR1 and CDR2 sequences are SGHAT and FQNNGV. CDR3 length: 17 residues. V dropped 5 bases and J dropped 1 base, with 21 bases sitting between them. The CDR3 spells CASSPSPAGGPSYEQYL. In nucleotides, the CDR3 is TGTGCCAGCAGCCCATCCCCAGCCGGGGGCCCGTCCTACGAGCAGTACCTC.

There are a few counts of this clonotype. The chain joins TRBV20-1 to TRBJ2-5; TRBD2 agrees at 7 bases. Germline CDR1 DFQATT, CDR2 SNEGSKA (reference sequence). The V gene end was trimmed by 3 bases and the J gene end by 5 bases; junction bases not matched to a gene: 12. This CDR3 has 15 residues. DNA for the CDR3: TGCAGTGCTAGTGGGCGGGGCGCGGGAGTGGAGACCCAGTACTTC. Protein product: CSASGRGAGVETQYF.

As regards this clonotype: This could be a read error, since a much larger clone is one nucleotide away. J is TRBJ2-1 and V is TRBV12-3 or TRBV12-4; perhaps TRBD2 as D (7 bases). This CDR3 region has 16 residues. Here the CDR3 DNA reads TGTGCCAGCAGTTTAATGGGGGGGGGCTCCTACAATGAGCAGCTCTTC. It codes for CASSLMGGGSYNEQLF.